These 32 T cell receptor beta chains were sequenced from one sample in a study of shared clonotypes between healthy human individuals. Profiling relied on immunoSEQ multiplex PCR, and the TCRdb table lists in-frame clones only, not all of them. The sample holds 180,000 or so clones, 85% to 95% seen once. Sequencing was performed on naive CD4+ T cells sorted from blood. Indicated subset: CD45RA+ positively selected. The receptor set was obtained from a woman under 40 in good health.

Here the CDR3 DNA reads TGCGCCAGCAGCCGACCGGGACGGCACACTGAAGCTTTCTTT. This gives the protein CASSRPGRHTEAFF. The rearrangement links TRBV4-1 to TRBJ1-1, with a tentative D call TRBD1 (5 bases). The CDR3 is made up of 14 amino acids. V lost 4 bases and J lost 3, with 12 bases in between. Germline lookup yields CDR1 MGHRA and CDR2 YSYEKL.

CDR3 DNA sequence: TGCGCCAGCAGGAGCACAGGGGGCAGGGTGAACACTGAAGCTTTCTTT. Its protein product is CASRSTGGRVNTEAFF. J is TRBJ1-1 and V is TRBV4-1, with 9 bases matching TRBD1. Germline V CDR1 and CDR2: MGHRA, YSYEKL. V lost 6 bases and J lost 0; bases outside the gene matches: 8. The CDR3 consists of 16 residues.

The chain employs TRBV19 and TRBJ2-1; D might be TRBD1 (6 bases). Looked up from germline, CDR1 is LNHDA and CDR2 is SQIVND (reference sequence). V was shortened by 5 bases and J by 0 bases, with 20 bases between the two germline ends. CDR3 size: 18 residues. The CDR3 nucleotides read TGTGCCAGTAGTTTTTTTAAAGGACAGTCACTCTCCTACAATGAGCAGTTCTTC. It is translated as CASSFFKGQSLSYNEQFF. Full variable domain (outside the CDR3, taken from reference TRBV19 and TRBJ2-1): DGGITQSPKYLFRKEGQNVTLSCEQNLNHDAMYWYRQDPGQGLRLIYYSQIVNDFQKGDIAEGYSVSREKKESFPLTVTSAQKNPTAFYLCASSFFKGQSLSYNEQFFGPGTRLTVL.

This chain joins TRBV15 and TRBJ2-7; D remains ambiguous. Germline V gene lookup returns CDR1 LNHNV and CDR2 YYDKDF (reference sequence). V was shortened by 1 base and J by 3 bases, with 16 bases between the two germline ends. This CDR3 has 16 amino acids. The CDR3 is CATSRAPPSQGYEQYF. The CDR3 DNA reads as TGTGCCACCAGCAGAGCCCCGCCTAGTCAAGGCTACGAGCAGTACTTC.

Here the CDR3 DNA reads TGTGCCAGCAGCCAGGGACTAGCGGGAGGGCCAGGCGAGCAGTACTTC. Protein product: CASSQGLAGGPGEQYF. This chain joins TRBV5-4 and TRBJ2-7, with 16 positions matching TRBD2. V trimming: 4 bases; J trimming: 6 bases; junction bases outside the gene matches: 7. There are 16 residues in the CDR3. Germline V gene lookup returns CDR1 SGHNT and CDR2 YYREEE (reference sequence).

V and J are TRBV28 and TRBJ1-2, with D perhaps matching TRBD1 (5 bases). CDR3 size: 15 residues. V was clipped by 9 bases and J by 4 bases, with 21 bases between them. Looked up from germline, CDR1 is MDHEN and CDR2 is SYDVKM. The CDR3 coding sequence is TGTGCCAGTCTCGGGGGTGGTCACCTCATCTATGGCTACACCTTC. Translation: CASLGGGHLIYGYTF.

This sequence joins TRBV29-1 and TRBJ1-2; the D is unclear. The V and J ends lost 6 bases and 4 bases respectively, with 9 bases between them. Germline values: CDR1 SQVTM, CDR2 ANQGSEA. The CDR3 totals 11 residues. The CDR3 sequence is CSVHPIYGYTF. CDR3 DNA sequence: TGCAGCGTCCACCCTATCTATGGCTACACCTTC.

The rearrangement links TRBV27 to TRBJ2-7; 7 bases align to TRBD1. The ends lost 4 bases at V and 3 bases at J; junction bases unmatched: 9. The CDR3 covers 15 residues. The V gene's germline CDR1 is MNHEY and CDR2 SMNVEV (reference sequence). The chain's CDR3 is CASSSGQAPYYEQYF. The CDR3 DNA is TGTGCCAGCAGTTCTGGACAGGCGCCATACTACGAGCAGTACTTC.

This chain uses TRBV15 with TRBJ2-7; D gene unclear. V was shortened by 1 base and J by 0 bases, with 10 bases between the two germline ends. The CDR3 extends over 15 amino acids. CDR1 is LNHNV and CDR2 is YYDKDF in the germline V gene (reference sequence). The CDR3 DNA reads as TGTGCCACCAGCAGAGCTCTAGGTTCCTCCTACGAGCAGTACTTC. This encodes CATSRALGSSYEQYF. Full variable domain (missing parts from reference TRBV15 and TRBJ2-7): DAMVIQNPRYQVTQFGKPVTLSCSQTLNHNVMYWYQQKSSQAPKLLFHYYDKDFNNEADTPDNFQSRRPNTSFCFLDIRSPGLGDTAMYLCATSRALGSSYEQYFGPGTRLTVT.

A note on this clone: The same CDR3 can be traced to other DNA sequences in this sample. The chain links TRBV5-1 to TRBJ1-5; D not resolved. From germline, CDR1 is SGHRS and CDR2 YFSETQ. V dropped 3 bases and J dropped 0 bases, with 4 bases sitting between them. The CDR3 is made up of 13 amino acids. CDR3 sequence reads: CASSWDSNQPQHF. In nucleotides, the CDR3 is TGCGCCAGCAGCTGGGATAGCAATCAGCCCCAGCATTTT.

The genes are TRBV2 and TRBJ2-7; D is possibly TRBD1 (6 bases). V was clipped by 6 bases and J by 3 bases, with 9 bases between them. In germline, CDR1 is SNHLY, CDR2 FYNNEI. The CDR3 totals 12 residues. The CDR3 sequence is CASRVQGYEQYF. DNA of the CDR3: TGTGCCAGCAGGGTACAGGGCTACGAGCAGTACTTC.

This clone was seen only once. The chain uses TRBV11-2 and TRBJ1-5, with a weak D call TRBD1 (5 bases). Trimming shortened V by 2 bases and J by 1 base, and 9 bases separated the two germline ends. The CDR3 consists of 15 residues. Germline V gene sequence: CDR1 SGHAT, CDR2 FQNNGV. The DNA for the CDR3 is TGTGCCAGCAGCTTATCAGGGAGCAGCAATCAGCCCCAGCATTTT. Residues: CASSLSGSSNQPQHF.

The chain links TRBV27 to TRBJ1-1; no reliable D call. CDR1 is MNHEY, CDR2 SMNVEV, per germline (reference sequence). V lost 3 bases to trimming and J lost 2 bases, with 10 bases between them. The CDR3 length is 14 residues. The CDR3, as DNA: TGTGCCAGCAGTTTTACACGTACCAACACTGAAGCTTTCTTT. This gives the protein CASSFTRTNTEAFF.

The V gene is TRBV7-9, the J gene TRBJ2-5, with D possibly TRBD2 on 5 matching bases. Matching the DNA end better, TRBJ2-7 makes the J call doubtful. The CDR3 sequence is 13 residues long. Germline lookup yields CDR1 SEHNR and CDR2 FQNEAQ (reference sequence). CDR3 region: CASSFVEGHEQYF. The DNA of the CDR3 is TGTGCCAGCAGCTTCGTAGAGGGCCACGAGCAGTACTTC.

This chain connects TRBV6-5 to TRBJ1-2; a possible D gene is TRBD1 (5 bases). The CDR3 consists of 13 residues. The germline CDR1 and CDR2 sequences are MNHEY and SVGAGI. Trimming took off 5 bases at V and 4 bases at J, with 11 bases between the two ends. The CDR3, as DNA: TGTGCCAGCAGTCCTCAGACAGTCTATGGCTACACCTTC. Translating it yields CASSPQTVYGYTF.

This chain joins TRBV7-3 and TRBJ2-2; D is unresolved. The germline CDR1 and CDR2 sequences are SGHTA and FQGTGA. Trimming pared 2 bases from V and 1 base from J, leaving 5 bases between. This CDR3 spans 14 amino acids. The CDR3 protein is CASSLSGNTGELFF. The CDR3 coding sequence is TGTGCCAGCAGCTTATCAGGGAACACCGGGGAGCTGTTTTTT.

This clone was observed once. The chain has TRBV28 and TRBJ2-3; D remains ambiguous. The CDR3 runs 14 residues. Germline V gene lookup returns CDR1 MDHEN and CDR2 SYDVKM. Trimming shortened V by 6 bases and J by 7 bases, and 17 bases separated the two germline ends. CDR3 protein: CASSTGGFGNTQYF. In DNA form, the CDR3 reads TGTGCCAGCAGCACTGGTGGCTTTGGGAATACGCAGTATTTT.

This chain links TRBV15 with TRBJ2-5; perhaps TRBD1 as D (6 bases). Trimming removed 8 bases at V and 2 bases at J, with 12 bases between. Germline-derived CDR1 and CDR2 are LNHNV and YYDKDF (reference sequence). The CDR3 has 13 residues. In DNA, the CDR3 is TGTGCCACCGGGACAACCGTTCAAGAGACCCAGTACTTC. It translates to CATGTTVQETQYF.

The chain joins TRBV7-8 to TRBJ2-5; 9 bases agree with TRBD1. Per germline, CDR1 SGHVS and CDR2 FQNEAQ. The CDR3 length is 15 residues. The V segment lost 3 bases and the J segment 5 bases; nucleotides outside the gene matches: 7. The chain's CDR3 is CASSFWTGVGETQYF. CDR3 nucleotides: TGTGCCAGCAGCTTTTGGACAGGGGTCGGGGAGACCCAGTACTTC.

The chain combines TRBV6-1 with TRBJ2-7, with 7 bases matching TRBD2. This CDR3 is built from 15 residues. Germline V gene sequence: CDR1 MNHNS, CDR2 SASEGT. Unmatched junction bases numbered 6, after V lost 1 base and J lost 3 bases. CDR3 DNA sequence: TGTGCCAGCAGTGAAGGGGGAGGGCCTATCTACGAGCAGTACTTC. It yields the protein CASSEGGGPIYEQYF.

The gene calls are TRBV28 and TRBJ2-5; TRBD2 matches 11 bases. The J call is doubtful: the DNA matches TRBJ2-7 better. The germline CDR1 and CDR2 sequences are MDHEN and SYDVKM. This CDR3 has 15 residues. CDR3 sequence reads: CASTPSGLAAYEQYF. CDR3 DNA: TGTGCCAGCACCCCTTCGGGACTAGCGGCCTACGAGCAGTACTTC.

The rearrangement links TRBV5-1 to TRBJ2-5, with TRBD1 matching over 10 bases. The J call is in doubt because the DNA end fits TRBJ2-7 better. Germline V CDR1 and CDR2: SGHRS, YFSETQ. The CDR3 contains 16 residues. For the CDR3, the DNA is TGCGCCAGCAGCTCCGTTGTAGGGACAGGGGACCACGAGCAGTACTTC. It is translated as CASSSVVGTGDHEQYF.

The rearrangement joins TRBV18 to TRBJ1-1, with 12 bases aligning to TRBD1. Germline V lookup: CDR1 KGHSH, CDR2 LQKENI. The CDR3 runs 19 residues. After removal of 3 bases from V and 7 bases from J, the junction contained 18 bases not matched to a gene. The CDR3 region has the DNA TGTGCCAGCTCACCCTCTCTTATGCCGGGACAGGGGGCTAGGGGTGAAGCTTTCTTT. Protein product: CASSPSLMPGQGARGEAFF. Looking up the rest from reference TRBV18 and TRBJ1-1 gives the full variable domain: NAGVMQNPRHLVRRRGQEARLRCSPMKGHSHVYWYRQLPEEGLKFMVYLQKENIIDESGMPKERFSAEFPKEGPSILRIQQVVRGDSAAYFCASSPSLMPGQGARGEAFFGQGTRLTVV.

The rearrangement links TRBV10-2 to TRBJ2-1; no definite D call. The CDR3 extends over 14 amino acids. The germline V gene has CDR1 WSHSY and CDR2 SAAADI. The V gene lost 5 bases and the J gene lost 0 bases, with 8 bases spanning the gap. The CDR3 nucleotides are TGCGCCAGCAGTCGCGGAAGCTCCTACAATGAGCAGTTCTTC. The encoded protein is CASSRGSSYNEQFF.

The chain couples TRBV5-6 to TRBJ2-7; perhaps TRBD1 as D (6 bases). The CDR3 extends over 12 amino acids. The germline V gene encodes CDR1 SGHDT and CDR2 YYEEEE. The V end was cut by 0 bases, the J end by 6 bases, with 7 bases between. DNA of the CDR3: TGTGCCAGCAGCTTGGGGGGGCGCGAGCAGTACTTC. Translation: CASSLGGREQYF. The full variable domain, its missing parts supplied by reference TRBV5-6 and TRBJ2-7, is DAGVTQSPTHLIKTRGQQVTLRCSPKSGHDTVSWYQQALGQGPQFIFQYYEEEERQRGNFPDRFSGHQFPNYSSELNVNALLLGDSALYLCASSLGGREQYFGPGTRLTVT.

This chain connects TRBV9 to TRBJ2-5; possible D gene TRBD2, 6 bases. The CDR3 sequence is 14 residues long. The V gene lost 4 bases and the J gene lost 3 bases, with 13 bases spanning the gap. Per the germline V gene, CDR1 is SGDLS and CDR2 is YYNGEE. CDR3 bases: TGTGCCAGCAGCCCGCGGGGATACAAAGAGACCCAGTACTTC. It translates to CASSPRGYKETQYF.

The rearrangement uses TRBV11-2 and TRBJ1-2; a weak D match, TRBD1 (5 bases). Trimming took 2 bases from V and 3 from J, leaving 13 bases between them. The CDR3 is 15 residues long. Per germline, CDR1 SGHAT and CDR2 FQNNGV. The CDR3 reads CASSLRGGGDYGYTF. CDR3 DNA: TGTGCCAGCAGCTTACGGGGCGGAGGTGACTATGGCTACACCTTC. The entire variable domain, with the rest obtained from reference TRBV11-2 and TRBJ1-2, is as follows: EAGVAQSPRYKIIEKRQSVAFWCNPISGHATLYWYQQILGQGPKLLIQFQNNGVVDDSQLPKDRFSAERLKGVDSTLKIQPAKLEDSAVYLCASSLRGGGDYGYTFGSGTRLTVV.

The rearrangement uses TRBV11-2 and TRBJ1-5, with D tentatively TRBD1 (5 bases). Germline V gives CDR1 SGHAT, CDR2 FQNNGV. V was cut by 5 bases and J by 4 bases, with 9 bases left in between. The CDR3 runs to 13 residues. The DNA of the CDR3 is TGTGCCAGCAGCCCGCAGGGTAATCAGCCCCAGCATTTT. Its protein product is CASSPQGNQPQHF.

The genes are TRBV10-2 and TRBJ1-1; 9 bases line up with TRBD1. The CDR3 is made up of 16 amino acids. CDR1 and CDR2 (germline): WSHSY, SAAADI. After removal of 6 bases from V and 4 bases from J, the junction contained 12 bases not matched to a gene. The CDR3 loop is CASSDPGQGRGTEAFF. DNA of the CDR3: TGCGCCAGCAGCGATCCGGGACAGGGCAGGGGCACTGAAGCTTTCTTT.

The chain joins TRBV10-3 to TRBJ2-5; 9 bases line up with TRBD2. The closer fit of TRBJ2-7 to the DNA end suggests the J call may be wrong. The CDR3 contains 17 residues. The germline CDR1 and CDR2 sequences are ENHRY and SYGVKD. The CDR3 sequence: CAISEGSGRPSSYEQYF. As DNA, the CDR3 is TGTGCCATCAGTGAGGGGAGCGGGAGGCCGAGCTCCTACGAGCAGTACTTC.

The chain is built from TRBV4-1 and TRBJ2-7, with 9 bases that match TRBD2. V trimming: 0 bases; J trimming: 3 bases; junction bases outside the gene matches: 9. The germline CDR1 and CDR2 sequences are MGHRA and YSYEKL. The CDR3 runs to 17 residues. CDR3: CASSQERSSGTLYEQYF. In nucleotides, the CDR3 is TGCGCCAGCAGCCAAGAGAGGTCTAGCGGGACCCTCTACGAGCAGTACTTC.

J is TRBJ1-5 and V is TRBV4-3; 7 positions match TRBD1. This CDR3 is built from 16 residues. Germline-derived CDR1 and CDR2 are LGHNA and YSLEER. The V gene end was trimmed by 0 bases and the J gene end by 2 bases; junction bases not matched to a gene: 4. The CDR3 bases are TGCGCCAGCAGCCAAGAGGGGGACAGCCGCAATCAGCCCCAGCATTTT. Its protein is CASSQEGDSRNQPQHF.